This T cell receptor beta chain derives from a study of response to subunit inactivated influenza vaccine. Deletions cut 6 bases from V and 7 bases from J, with 12 bases between. Germline values: CDR1 MDHEN, CDR2 SYDVKM. This CDR3 is 13 amino acids long. TCRdb recomputed calls from the RT-PCR reads with MiXCR, one row per CDR3 protein. Counted here are roughly 540,000 distinct CDR3 sequences, under 25% occurring once; the ten biggest clones make up 2.5% to 3%. This sample also belongs to another study, concerning T cells expressing NK-cell markers. That source adds: For TCR beta, cDNA was produced by 5'RACE template switching with UMIs. The authors sequenced eight donors, of whom seven were HCMV-seropositive and one was seronegative. The CD3+CD56-NKG2C+ fraction of a handful of donors was likewise dominated by these clonotypes.

This rearrangement joins TRBV28 to TRBJ1-4, with a possible D match to TRBD1 (5 bases). The source was CD4+ T cells sorted from PBMCs, collected approximately 13 days after vaccination. The clonotype comes from a man aged 50-59 years who received an inactivated influenza vaccine. CDR3 sequence reads: CASSRDRREKLFF. The CDR3 DNA reads TGTGCCAGCAGCCGGGACCGTCGTGAAAAACTGTTTTTT.